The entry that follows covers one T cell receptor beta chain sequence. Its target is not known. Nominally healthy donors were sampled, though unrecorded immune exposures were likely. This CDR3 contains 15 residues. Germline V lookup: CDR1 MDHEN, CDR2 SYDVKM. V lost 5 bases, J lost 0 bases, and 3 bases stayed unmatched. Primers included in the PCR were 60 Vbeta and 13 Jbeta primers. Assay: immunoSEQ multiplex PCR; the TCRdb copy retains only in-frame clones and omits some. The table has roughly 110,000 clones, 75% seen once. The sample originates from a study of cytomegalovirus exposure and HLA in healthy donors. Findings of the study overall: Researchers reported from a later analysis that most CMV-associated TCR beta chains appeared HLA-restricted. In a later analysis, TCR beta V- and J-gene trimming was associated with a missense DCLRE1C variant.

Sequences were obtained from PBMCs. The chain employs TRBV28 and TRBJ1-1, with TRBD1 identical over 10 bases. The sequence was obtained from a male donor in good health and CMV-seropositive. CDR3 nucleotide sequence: TGTGCCAGCAGTCTCGGGACAGGGGTGAACACTGAAGCTTTCTTT. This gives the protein CASSLGTGVNTEAFF.